This T cell receptor (beta chain) comes out of a study of blood T cell repertoires in COVID-19. Overall study: Both acute and convalescent COVID-19 samples were obtained from the United States, Italy and Spain. The analysed material was cDNA or gDNA that came from T cells, B-cell-depleted T cells, or PBMCs.

As handled by the study authors: Amplification of reference gene primers was used by the study to estimate nucleated cell counts. TCRdb's copy holds only in-frame clones and misses some; the assay was immunoSEQ multiplex PCR. D and trimming come from the DNA, and the V and J calls and clone size come from that table. The sample carries around 30,000 clones, 80% to 90% recorded once. The V gene lost 5 bases and the J gene lost 2 bases, with 7 bases spanning the gap. This CDR3 region has 12 residues. CDR1 MDHEN and CDR2 SYDVKM come from the germline V gene. This clone was seen a few times. This chain uses TRBV28 with TRBJ2-7; weak D call: TRBD2 (6 bases). The sequencing sample was made of peripheral blood. This sequence was found in a woman aged 80 or older with active or convalescent COVID-19. The CDR3 is CASSGGAYEQYF. DNA of the CDR3: TGTGCCAGCAGTGGAGGGGCCTACGAGCAGTACTTC.